This is a list of T cell receptor beta chains from one sample in a study of blood T cell repertoires in COVID-19. Sequenced by immunoSEQ multiplex PCR; TCRdb stores in-frame clones only, minus some. This table holds about 210,000 clones, around 80% found once. The sequenced sample was peripheral blood. Source of these receptors: a woman in her forties or fifties with acute or convalescent COVID-19. CDR3s include the opening cysteine and the closing phenylalanine or tryptophan. The order of the fields is V gene, J gene, D gene, clone size, CDR3 protein, CDR3 DNA. The D gene is left open where the match is weak. Expanded clones are given a class, and other clones once, few, many or no size at all.

TRBV2	TRBJ2-3	NA	NA	CASSGGPVDTQYF	TGTGCCAGCAGTGGTGGCCCCGTGGATACGCAGTATTTT
TRBV27	TRBJ2-1	NA	NA	CASSLGGYTHNEQFF	TGTGCCAGCAGTTTAGGGGGGTACACCCACAATGAGCAGTTCTTC
TRBV6-6	TRBJ1-6	TRBD1	NA	CASSLDRANSPLHF	TGTGCCAGCAGCTTAGACAGGGCTAATTCACCCCTCCACTTT
TRBV28	TRBJ2-7	NA	NA	CASLTRLGEQYF	TGTGCCAGCCTCACTAGGTTGGGCGAGCAGTACTTC
TRBV4-1	TRBJ2-3	NA	few	CASSQNDYLTDTQYF	TGCGCCAGCAGCCAAAACGACTACCTAACAGATACGCAGTATTTT
TRBV5-1	TRBJ2-5	TRBD1	NA	CASSLEGTARETQYF	TGCGCCAGCAGCTTGGAGGGGACAGCCCGGGAGACCCAGTACTTC
TRBV2	TRBJ1-1	TRBD1	NA	CASRAGQGNTEAFF	TGTGCCAGCAGAGCGGGACAGGGGAACACTGAAGCTTTCTTT
TRBV24-1	TRBJ1-1	NA	NA	CATSPQSGSTEAFF	TGTGCCACCAGTCCCCAGTCGGGGAGCACTGAAGCTTTCTTT
TRBV5-1	TRBJ1-2	NA	NA	CASSLGHPDYGYTF	TGCGCCAGCAGCTTGGGACACCCTGACTATGGCTACACCTTC
TRBV5-4	TRBJ2-1	TRBD1	NA	CASSSTLGTGGYNEQFF	TGTGCCAGCAGCTCGACCCTCGGGACAGGGGGATACAATGAGCAGTTCTTC
TRBV6-5	TRBJ1-5	TRBD1	NA	CASSYRQGVSQPQHF	TGTGCCAGCAGTTACCGACAGGGTGTAAGTCAGCCCCAGCATTTT
TRBV5-5	TRBJ2-7	TRBD1	NA	CASSGTGASYEQYF	TGTGCCAGCAGCGGGACAGGGGCCTCCTACGAGCAGTACTTC
TRBV28	TRBJ1-2	NA	few	CASISWSYGYTF	TGTGCCAGCATCTCTTGGAGCTATGGCTACACCTTC
TRBV7-2	TRBJ2-7	TRBD2	NA	CASSLGGLAGDPYEQYF	TGTGCCAGCAGCTTAGGGGGACTAGCGGGAGATCCCTACGAGCAGTACTTC
TRBV19	TRBJ2-1	TRBD2	NA	CASTGTSGRKTRNEQFF	TGTGCCAGTACCGGGACTAGCGGGAGGAAAACAAGGAATGAGCAGTTCTTC
TRBV25-1	TRBJ2-7	TRBD2	NA	CASSDQGLSGSYSYEQYF	TGTGCCAGCAGTGACCAGGGGCTTAGCGGGAGCTACTCCTACGAGCAGTACTTC
TRBV4-1	TRBJ1-1	TRBD1	few	CASSQETGRYTEAFF	TGCGCCAGCAGCCAAGAGACAGGGCGATACACTGAAGCTTTCTTT
TRBV23-1	TRBJ1-5	NA	NA	CASSQSRRGFGQPQHF	TGCGCCAGCAGTCAATCGAGAAGAGGGTTCGGTCAGCCCCAGCATTTT
TRBV19	TRBJ2-7	TRBD2	NA	CASSRDYSSYEQYF	TGTGCCAGTAGTCGGGACTACTCGTCCTACGAGCAGTACTTC
TRBV12-3/TRBV12-4	TRBJ2-3	TRBD2	NA	CATGLAVTDTQYF	TGTGCCACCGGACTAGCGGTCACAGATACGCAGTATTTT
TRBV15	TRBJ2-1	NA	NA	CATSRANRVNEQFF	TGTGCCACCAGCAGAGCGAACAGGGTAAATGAGCAGTTCTTC
TRBV6-2/TRBV6-3	TRBJ1-5	NA	NA	CASSLLGGNQPQHF	TGTGCCAGCAGCCTACTCGGCGGAAATCAGCCCCAGCATTTT
TRBV4-2	TRBJ2-6	NA	once	CASSQGGKGSGANVLTF	TGTGCCAGCAGCCAAGGAGGGAAAGGGTCTGGGGCCAACGTCCTGACTTTC
TRBV6-1	TRBJ2-1	NA	NA	CASSARPGTFSYNEQFF	TGTGCCAGCAGTGCCCGACCCGGGACATTTTCCTACAATGAGCAGTTCTTC
TRBV6-4	TRBJ2-3	TRBD2	NA	CASSDTAGADTQYF	TGTGCCAGCAGTGACACTGCGGGAGCAGATACGCAGTATTTT
TRBV9	TRBJ2-7	NA	NA	CASSSRPGPGEQYF	TGTGCCAGCAGCTCTAGACCCGGCCCAGGGGAGCAGTACTTC
TRBV5-1	TRBJ2-3	NA	NA	CASSLGYRELTYSTDTQYF	TGCGCCAGCAGCTTAGGATATCGGGAGCTCACATACTCCACAGATACGCAGTATTTT
TRBV14	TRBJ2-5	TRBD1	NA	CASSPRWDRGQETQYF	TGTGCCAGCAGCCCTCGATGGGACAGGGGTCAAGAGACCCAGTACTTC